Listed below are T cell receptor beta chains from one sample, sequenced in a study of T cell responses to AZD1222 COVID-19 vaccine. Profiling relied on immunoSEQ multiplex PCR, and the TCRdb table lists in-frame clones only, not all of them. Of fewer than 110,000 clones in the sample, 70% to 90% are singletons; the top ten hold approximately 1.3%. The sample was peripheral blood, taken on day 0 of AZD1222 vaccination. These TCRs come from an adult in good health. Both conserved end residues are part of each CDR3. Each record gives: V gene, D gene, clone size, J gene, CDR3 DNA, CDR3 protein. A D gene is named only where the DNA matches it firmly. Clone size is given for some rows only: seen once, a few or many times, or a class if the clone is expanded.

v_gene: TRBV4-1; d_gene: TRBD2; abundance: .; j_gene: TRBJ2-1; CDR3nt: TGCGCCAGCAGCCAAGATCGGACTAGCGGGGGCTCCTACAATGAGCAGTTCTTC; CDR3aa: CASSQDRTSGGSYNEQFF
v_gene: TRBV30; d_gene: TRBD1; abundance: .; j_gene: TRBJ1-6; CDR3nt: TGTGCCTGGACTACCGGGACAGCTAATTCACCCCTCCACTTT; CDR3aa: CAWTTGTANSPLHF
v_gene: TRBV9; d_gene: .; abundance: .; j_gene: TRBJ1-4; CDR3nt: TGTGCCAGCAGCGTAGGCGGGGACGCAACTAATGAAAAACTGTTTTTT; CDR3aa: CASSVGGDATNEKLFF
v_gene: TRBV4-2; d_gene: .; abundance: .; j_gene: TRBJ1-5; CDR3nt: TGTGCCAGCAGCCAAGTTATCCAGGGCCAGCCCCAGCATTTT; CDR3aa: CASSQVIQGQPQHF
v_gene: TRBV5-4; d_gene: TRBD1; abundance: .; j_gene: TRBJ1-1; CDR3nt: TGTGCCAGCAGGCCGGGGACAGGGAGGGCCCCAACTGAAGCTTTCTTT; CDR3aa: CASRPGTGRAPTEAFF
v_gene: TRBV9; d_gene: TRBD2; abundance: .; j_gene: TRBJ2-1; CDR3nt: TGTGCCAGCAGCGTAGATAGGGGACTAGCGGGTTTATCCTACAATGAGCAGTTCTTC; CDR3aa: CASSVDRGLAGLSYNEQFF
v_gene: TRBV28; d_gene: .; abundance: .; j_gene: TRBJ1-6; CDR3nt: TGTGCCAGCAACTGGGGGTTGGATAATTCACCCCTCCACTTT; CDR3aa: CASNWGLDNSPLHF
v_gene: TRBV9; d_gene: TRBD1; abundance: .; j_gene: TRBJ2-7; CDR3nt: TGTGCCAGCAGCGTCGACGAAGGGACAGCGGTCCACTACGAGCAGTACTTC; CDR3aa: CASSVDEGTAVHYEQYF
v_gene: TRBV6-2/TRBV6-3; d_gene: .; abundance: .; j_gene: TRBJ1-3; CDR3nt: TGTGCCAGCAGTTACGGAAGCTCGGGGTCTGGAAACACCATATATTTT; CDR3aa: CASSYGSSGSGNTIYF
v_gene: TRBV7-9; d_gene: TRBD1; abundance: .; j_gene: TRBJ1-1; CDR3nt: TGTGCCAGCAGCGACAGGGACAGAGGAATCACTGAAGCTTTCTTT; CDR3aa: CASSDRDRGITEAFF
v_gene: TRBV27; d_gene: .; abundance: .; j_gene: TRBJ2-1; CDR3nt: TGTGCCAGCAAGGGGACGAGTGAGCAGTTCTTC; CDR3aa: CASKGTSEQFF
v_gene: TRBV7-3; d_gene: TRBD1; abundance: .; j_gene: TRBJ1-2; CDR3nt: TGTGCCAGCAGCTTCGGGACAGGGCAGGGCTACACCTTC; CDR3aa: CASSFGTGQGYTF
v_gene: TRBV19; d_gene: TRBD1; abundance: .; j_gene: TRBJ2-1; CDR3nt: TGTGCCAGTAGTCCAGGGACAGGGAAGAATGAGCAGTTCTTC; CDR3aa: CASSPGTGKNEQFF
v_gene: TRBV7-8; d_gene: .; abundance: .; j_gene: TRBJ2-5; CDR3nt: TGTGCCAGCAGCTTAGTTCTAGGGACCCAGTACTTC; CDR3aa: CASSLVLGTQYF
v_gene: TRBV5-6; d_gene: .; abundance: .; j_gene: TRBJ2-3; CDR3nt: TGTGCCAGCACCCGACCAGCACCGGGCGATACGCAGTATTTT; CDR3aa: CASTRPAPGDTQYF
v_gene: TRBV19; d_gene: TRBD1; abundance: few; j_gene: TRBJ1-5; CDR3nt: TGTGCCAGTAGCCATCAGGGGGCTCGGACCCCCAATCAGCCCCAGCATTTT; CDR3aa: CASSHQGARTPNQPQHF